This is a list of T cell receptor beta chains from one sample in a study of regulatory T cells in long-lasting Graves disease. TCRdb reanalysed the multiplex PCR reads using MiXCR and keeps one entry per CDR3 protein. The data contain a few hundred thousand distinct CDR3 sequences, 14% of them seen just once; the ten biggest clones take up approximately 17%. This sample also appeared in a second study, on T cells in Graves' hyperthyroidism and ophthalmopathy.

The sequencing used peripheral blood mononuclear cells (PBMCs), collected at new diagnosis, from a patient treated with antithyroid drugs. The receptors originated from a woman aged 45-65 years with Graves disease. Both conserved end residues are part of each CDR3. A D gene is named only where the DNA matches it firmly. Not all rows give a size; the values are once, few, many and, for expanded clones, a class.

v_call,clone_size,d_call,j_call,cdr3_length,cdr3_aa,cdr3_nt
TRBV28,many,.,TRBJ2-3,17,CASRSMGRPADGDTQYF,TGTGCCAGCAGAAGTATGGGACGGCCGGCAGATGGAGATACGCAGTATTTT
TRBV11-1,many,.,TRBJ2-1,16,CASSVRGGSSYNEQFF,TGTGCCAGCAGTGTGCGAGGGGGATCCTCCTACAATGAGCAGTTCTTC
TRBV28,many,.,TRBJ2-3,16,CASTARGRSVSDTQYF,TGTGCCAGCACGGCGCGGGGTAGGTCAGTTTCAGATACGCAGTATTTT
TRBV5-1,.,TRBD1,TRBJ2-7,14,CASSLGDRANEQYF,TGCGCCAGCAGCTTGGGGGACAGGGCCAACGAGCAGTACTTC
TRBV30,few,.,TRBJ2-5,14,CAWSTYQTSKTQYF,TGTGCCTGGAGTACCTATCAGACGTCCAAGACCCAGTACTTC
TRBV19,few,.,TRBJ1-1,15,CASSKTGHPWTEAFF,TGTGCCAGTAGTAAAACAGGACACCCGTGGACTGAAGCTTTCTTT
TRBV3-1,many,.,TRBJ2-7,14,CASSQDGGSYEQYF,TGTGCCAGCAGCCAAGACGGAGGCTCCTACGAGCAGTACTTC
TRBV2,many,.,TRBJ2-5,13,CASSEVYQETQYF,TGTGCCAGCAGTGAGGTTTACCAAGAGACCCAGTACTTC
TRBV5-1,.,TRBD1,TRBJ1-6,15,CASSHSDRVGSPLHF,TGCGCCAGCAGCCATTCGGACAGGGTCGGTTCACCCCTCCACTTT
TRBV6-5,once,.,TRBJ1-6,13,CASSSPNGSPLHF,TGTGCCAGCAGTTCTCCGAACGGTTCACCCCTCCACTTT
TRBV27,many,.,TRBJ2-1,15,CASSLSTSSYNEQFF,TGTGCCAGCAGTTTATCGACTAGCTCCTACAATGAGCAGTTCTTC
TRBV7-2,many,TRBD1,TRBJ2-7,13,CASSQGTVYEQYF,TGTGCCAGCAGCCAGGGGACAGTCTACGAGCAGTACTTC
TRBV11-2,many,.,TRBJ2-2,15,CASSLAPRGLWELFF,TGTGCCAGCAGCTTAGCCCCCCGCGGTTTGTGGGAGCTGTTTTTT
TRBV4-1,.,.,TRBJ2-2,17,CTSSQGRAGVMTGELFF,TGCACCAGCAGCCAAGGGAGGGCAGGGGTTATGACCGGGGAGCTGTTTTTT
TRBV20-1,.,TRBD1,TRBJ1-4,16,CSARAPDRRTLEKLFF,TGCAGTGCTAGAGCCCCGGACAGGAGAACTCTTGAAAAACTGTTTTTT
TRBV11-3,many,TRBD2,TRBJ2-3,20,CASSLEGLAGGPSHTDTQYF,TGTGCCAGCAGCTTAGAAGGACTAGCGGGAGGGCCCTCACACACAGATACGCAGTATTTT
TRBV29-1,.,.,TRBJ2-1,13,CSGTSSFQDEQFF,TGCAGCGGAACTAGTTCTTTTCAGGATGAGCAGTTCTTC
TRBV20-1,.,TRBD2,TRBJ2-3,15,CSANPSGRATDTQYF,TGCAGTGCTAATCCTAGCGGGAGGGCCACAGATACGCAGTATTTT
TRBV7-3,many,TRBD2,TRBJ2-3,16,CASSLTGLASTDTQYF,TGTGCCAGCAGCTTAACGGGACTAGCGAGCACAGATACGCAGTATTTT
TRBV11-2,many,.,TRBJ2-1,14,CASSLGQPLNEQFF,TGTGCCAGCAGCTTAGGGCAACCCTTGAACGAGCAGTTCTTC
TRBV20-1,many,TRBD2,TRBJ2-5,17,CSAPQLAGGTYQETQYF,TGCAGTGCTCCCCAGCTAGCGGGAGGGACGTACCAAGAGACCCAGTACTTC
TRBV7-9,few,.,TRBJ1-3,16,CASSLGGRVSGNTIYF,TGTGCCAGCAGCTTAGGGGGTCGGGTCTCTGGAAACACCATATATTTT
TRBV19,.,.,TRBJ2-7,15,CASSIVSTRSYEQYF,TGTGCCAGTAGTATAGTTAGCACTCGGTCCTACGAGCAGTACTTC
TRBV4-1,few,.,TRBJ1-6,17,CASSPSGTGGGNSPLHF,TGCGCCAGCAGCCCATCCGGGACGGGTGGTGGGAATTCACCCCTCCACTTT
TRBV12-3/TRBV12-4,.,.,TRBJ2-1,12,CASSLRGIEQFF,TGTGCCAGCAGTTTAAGGGGGATTGAGCAGTTCTTC
TRBV28,many,.,TRBJ2-1,16,CASSSPAGGYYNEQFF,TGTGCCAGCAGTTCCCCAGCGGGCGGGTACTACAATGAGCAGTTCTTC
TRBV19,.,.,TRBJ2-1,15,CASSQVAGILNEQFF,TGTGCCAGTAGCCAAGTCGCGGGGATACTCAATGAGCAGTTCTTC
TRBV2,many,.,TRBJ1-1,13,CASSEGGATEAFF,TGTGCCAGCAGTGAAGGAGGCGCCACTGAAGCTTTCTTT
TRBV6-1,few,.,TRBJ2-2,12,CASSPPRMELFF,TGTGCCAGCAGTCCTCCCCGCATGGAGCTGTTTTTT
TRBV11-2,few,TRBD1,TRBJ2-1,14,CASSFGTGSYEQFF,TGTGCCAGCAGCTTCGGGACAGGCTCCTACGAGCAGTTCTTC
TRBV5-1,many,.,TRBJ2-3,16,CASSPLTSSSTDTQYF,TGCGCCAGCAGCCCCTTAACTTCCTCTAGCACAGATACGCAGTATTTT
TRBV24-1,few,TRBD1,TRBJ1-2,15,CATSGRTGTNYGYTF,TGTGCCACCAGTGGTCGGACAGGTACTAACTATGGCTACACCTTC
TRBV6-1,few,TRBD1,TRBJ1-1,16,CASTPEGASGVSEAFF,TGTGCCAGCACTCCTGAGGGGGCGTCCGGTGTGTCTGAAGCTTTCTTT
TRBV14,.,.,TRBJ2-7,13,CASSPNYPYEQYF,TGTGCCAGCAGCCCTAATTACCCATACGAGCAGTACTTC
TRBV18,.,TRBD1,TRBJ2-5,14,CASSGRTGQEAQYF,TGTGCCAGCTCAGGCCGGACAGGCCAAGAGGCCCAGTACTTC
TRBV5-1,many,.,TRBJ1-1,15,CASSLGVISNTEAFF,TGCGCCAGCAGCTTGGGGGTAATTAGCAACACTGAAGCTTTCTTT
TRBV28,.,TRBD1,TRBJ1-3,15,CASRGGDSSGNTIYF,TGTGCCAGCAGGGGCGGGGACAGCTCTGGAAACACCATATATTTT
TRBV6-1,many,TRBD2,TRBJ2-7,17,CASSQNKGLAGGYEQYF,TGTGCCAGCAGTCAAAACAAGGGACTAGCGGGAGGTTACGAGCAGTACTTC
TRBV6-2/TRBV6-3,.,TRBD2,TRBJ2-3,16,CASTTNGLAGTDTQYF,TGTGCCAGCACCACTAATGGACTAGCGGGCACAGATACGCAGTATTTT
TRBV12-3/TRBV12-4,many,TRBD2,TRBJ2-7,14,CASSLGGGTNEQYF,TGTGCCAGCAGTTTAGGGGGAGGGACGAACGAGCAGTACTTC
TRBV5-1,.,.,TRBJ2-7,15,CASTEFGGATYEQYF,TGCGCCAGCACCGAGTTTGGGGGAGCGACCTACGAGCAGTACTTC
TRBV28,many,TRBD1,TRBJ2-4,15,CASSRRTGTQNIQYF,TGTGCCAGCAGCCGCAGGACAGGGACACAGAACATTCAGTACTTC
TRBV2,many,.,TRBJ2-2,14,CASSEALEAGELFF,TGTGCCAGCAGTGAAGCGCTAGAGGCCGGGGAGCTGTTTTTT
TRBV5-8,few,.,TRBJ1-5,14,CASSSIGFNQPQHF,TGTGCCAGCAGCTCGATCGGGTTTAATCAGCCCCAGCATTTT
TRBV18,many,TRBD2,TRBJ2-5,16,CASSPIFSGTQETQYF,TGTGCCAGCTCACCAATTTTTAGCGGGACCCAAGAGACCCAGTACTTC
TRBV3-1,many,.,TRBJ2-2,13,CASSREQVGELFF,TGTGCCAGCAGCCGAGAACAGGTCGGGGAGCTGTTTTTT
TRBV27,.,.,TRBJ1-2,13,CASSLFGGTGYTF,TGTGCCAGCAGTTTATTCGGGGGGACTGGCTACACCTTC
TRBV30,few,TRBD2,TRBJ2-7,13,CAWTVREGYEQYF,TGTGCCTGGACGGTGCGGGAGGGCTACGAGCAGTACTTC